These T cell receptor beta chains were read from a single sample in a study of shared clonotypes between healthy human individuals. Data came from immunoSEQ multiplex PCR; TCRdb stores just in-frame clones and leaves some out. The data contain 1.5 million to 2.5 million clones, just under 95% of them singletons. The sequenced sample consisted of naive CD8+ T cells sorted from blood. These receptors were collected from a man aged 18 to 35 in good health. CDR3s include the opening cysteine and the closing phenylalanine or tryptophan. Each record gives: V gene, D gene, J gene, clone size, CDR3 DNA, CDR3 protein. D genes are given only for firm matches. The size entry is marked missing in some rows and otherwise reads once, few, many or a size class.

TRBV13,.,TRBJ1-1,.,TGTGCCAGCAGCTTAGAAGGGGGACCAAGGGGCACTGAAGCTTTCTTT,CASSLEGGPRGTEAFF
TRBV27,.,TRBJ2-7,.,TGTGCCAGCAAGGGCGGAGGCTACGAGCAGTACTTC,CASKGGGYEQYF
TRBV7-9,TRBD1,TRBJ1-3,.,TGTGCCAGCAGGGACAGGCCGAGCTCTGGAAACACCATATATTTT,CASRDRPSSGNTIYF
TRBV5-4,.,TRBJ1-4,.,TGTGCCAGCAGCTCCGGACCTAATGAAAAACTGTTTTTT,CASSSGPNEKLFF
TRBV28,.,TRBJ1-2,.,TGTGCCAGCAGCGGCAGGGGCCTTTACTATGGCTACACCTTC,CASSGRGLYYGYTF
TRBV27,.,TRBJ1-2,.,TGTGCCAGCAGTTCCGCCTGGGACGGCCACTATGGCTACACCTTC,CASSSAWDGHYGYTF
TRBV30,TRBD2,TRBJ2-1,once,TGTGCCTGGAGTGTAGCTAGCGGGAGTTCGAATGAGCAGTTCTTC,CAWSVASGSSNEQFF
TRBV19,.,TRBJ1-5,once,TGTGCCAGCACCTCGACAGCCTCATTTGATCAGCCCCAGCATTTT,CASTSTASFDQPQHF
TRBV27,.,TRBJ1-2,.,TGTGCCAGCAGCGCATCGGGCCAACCCACCGTACACTATGGCTACACCTTC,CASSASGQPTVHYGYTF
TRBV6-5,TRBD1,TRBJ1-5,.,TGTGCCAGCAGCCCGACAGGGGGCCGCAATCAGCCCCAGCATTTT,CASSPTGGRNQPQHF
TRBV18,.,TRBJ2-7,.,TGTGCCAGCTCACAGCCTGACAGCTCCTACGAGCAGTACTTC,CASSQPDSSYEQYF
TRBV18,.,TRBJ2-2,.,TGTGCCAGCTCACCACCGGTCGGTGAGGGGGAGCTGTTTTTT,CASSPPVGEGELFF
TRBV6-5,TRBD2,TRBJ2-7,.,TGTGCCAGCAGTTACTCGCGGGGGGCGCAGGCCTACGAGCAGTACTTC,CASSYSRGAQAYEQYF
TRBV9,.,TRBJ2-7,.,TGTGCCAGCAGCCCAGACGGAGGGGTGAGCTACGAGCAGTACTTC,CASSPDGGVSYEQYF
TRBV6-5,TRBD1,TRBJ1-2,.,TGTGCCAGCAGTTCACGGGACAGGGGGCTCGATGGCTACACCTTC,CASSSRDRGLDGYTF
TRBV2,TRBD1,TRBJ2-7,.,TGTGCCAGCAGTGAATGGACAGGGGAGGGGTATAGCGAGCAGTACTTC,CASSEWTGEGYSEQYF
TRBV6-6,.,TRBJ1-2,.,TGTGCCAGCACCTGGAGGGGGACCCCCAGTGATGGCTACACCTTC,CASTWRGTPSDGYTF
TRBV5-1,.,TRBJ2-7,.,TGCGCCAGCAGCTTGGGCGAATGGAGTTACGAGCAGTACTTC,CASSLGEWSYEQYF
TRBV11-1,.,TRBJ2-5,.,TGTGCCAGCAGCTCCGCCCGGGTGGGGAAAGAGACCCAGTACTTC,CASSSARVGKETQYF
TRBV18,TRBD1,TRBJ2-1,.,TGTGCCAGCTCACCACCGTTTGGGGGACAGGATAGAAATGAGCAGTTCTTC,CASSPPFGGQDRNEQFF
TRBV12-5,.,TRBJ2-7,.,TGTGCTAGTGGCCGTATCGGACGGACGAGGCAGTACTTC,CASGRIGRTRQYF
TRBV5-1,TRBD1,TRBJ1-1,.,TGCGCCAGCAGAGGTCCCGGGACAGGGGGCGGTTATGAAGCTTTCTTT,CASRGPGTGGGYEAFF
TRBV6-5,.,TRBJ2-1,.,TGTGCCAGCAGAGAGGACTTCTCCTACAATGAGCAGTTCTTC,CASREDFSYNEQFF
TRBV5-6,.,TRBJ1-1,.,TGTGCCAGCAGCCCTTGGGGTGGTTACGACACTGAAGCTTTCTTT,CASSPWGGYDTEAFF
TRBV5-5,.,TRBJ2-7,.,TGTGCCAGCAGCTTGCCAGGGAACGAGCAGTACTTC,CASSLPGNEQYF
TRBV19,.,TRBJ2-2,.,TGTGCCAGTCTTATGGGGGCGGGCGGGGAGCTGTTTTTT,CASLMGAGGELFF
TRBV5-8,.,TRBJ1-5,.,TGTGCCAGCAGCTTCCCGGGGTTTTGGCAGCCCCAGCATTTT,CASSFPGFWQPQHF
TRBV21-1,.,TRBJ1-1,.,TGTGCCAGCAGCATCCCGACATCCTGGGGAACTGAAGCTTTCTTT,CASSIPTSWGTEAFF
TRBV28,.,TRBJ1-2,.,TGTGCCAGCAGTTTGCGAGGACCAGCCCACAGCTACACCTTC,CASSLRGPAHSYTF
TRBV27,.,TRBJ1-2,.,TGTGCCAGCAGTTTATCCGGAGCGGATTACACCTTC,CASSLSGADYTF
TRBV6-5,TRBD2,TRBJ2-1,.,TGTGCCAGCAGGTATCTAGCGGGAGGGCTCAATGAGCAGTTCTTC,CASRYLAGGLNEQFF
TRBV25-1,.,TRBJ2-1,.,TGTGCCAGCAGTGAATTTGGAGAGATTAGCTCCTACAATGAGCAGTTCTTC,CASSEFGEISSYNEQFF
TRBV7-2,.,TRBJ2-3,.,TGTGCCAGCAGCTTATTGACAGATACGCAGTATTTT,CASSLLTDTQYF
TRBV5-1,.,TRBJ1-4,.,TGCGCCAGCAGACCGGGTGTTTCAACTAATGAAAAACTGTTTTTT,CASRPGVSTNEKLFF
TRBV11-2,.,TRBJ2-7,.,TGTGCCAGCAGCTTAGGCCCCCAATACGAGCAGTACTTC,CASSLGPQYEQYF
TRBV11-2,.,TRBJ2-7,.,TGTGCCAGCAGCCCGAGCCCTAATTCCTACGAGCAGTACTTC,CASSPSPNSYEQYF
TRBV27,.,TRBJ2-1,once,TGTGCCAGCAGTTTAAGCCCAAGCTCCTACAATGAGCAGTTCTTC,CASSLSPSSYNEQFF
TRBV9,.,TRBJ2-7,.,TGTGCCAGCAGCGCATCCGGGACGGATTACGAGCAGTACTTC,CASSASGTDYEQYF
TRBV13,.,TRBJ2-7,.,TGTGCCAGCAGCTTATGGTCGAGCTCCTACGAGCAGTACTTC,CASSLWSSSYEQYF
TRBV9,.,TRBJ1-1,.,TGTGCCAGCAGCGTAGGGACACCGAACACTGAAGCTTTCTTT,CASSVGTPNTEAFF
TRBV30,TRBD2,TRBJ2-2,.,TGTGCCTGGAGTCTCCTAGCGGGACCGATCACCGGGGAGCTGTTTTTT,CAWSLLAGPITGELFF
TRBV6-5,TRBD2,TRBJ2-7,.,TGTGCCAGCAGTTCCGGGGGGACGAACTACGAGCAGTACTTC,CASSSGGTNYEQYF
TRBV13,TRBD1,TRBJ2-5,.,TGTGCCAGCACCAGCAGGACAGGGGGCCAAGAGACCCAGTACTTC,CASTSRTGGQETQYF
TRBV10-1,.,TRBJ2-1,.,TGCGCCAGCAGGGAGGACACGAGCTCCTACAATGAGCAGTTCTTC,CASREDTSSYNEQFF
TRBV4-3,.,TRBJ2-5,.,TGCGCCAGCAGTCAACGGGCAAGAGGGCAAGAGACCCAGTACTTC,CASSQRARGQETQYF
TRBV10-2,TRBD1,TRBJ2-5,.,TGCGCCAGCAGGGCCGGGACAGGGGGTACGCAAGAGACCCAGTACTTC,CASRAGTGGTQETQYF
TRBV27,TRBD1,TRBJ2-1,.,TGTGCCAGCAGTGCCGGGACAGCCCTCTACAATGAGCAGTTCTTC,CASSAGTALYNEQFF
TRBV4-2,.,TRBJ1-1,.,TGTGCCAGCAGCCAAGATGAGGGCTCGGGGATGTGGACTGAAGCTTTCTTT,CASSQDEGSGMWTEAFF
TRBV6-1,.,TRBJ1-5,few,TGTGCCAGCAGTGAATCAGGGGGCAATCAGCCCCAGCATTTT,CASSESGGNQPQHF
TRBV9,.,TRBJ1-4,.,TGTGCCAGCAGCGCCGGACTGGGAATTGCAACTAATGAAAAACTGTTTTTT,CASSAGLGIATNEKLFF
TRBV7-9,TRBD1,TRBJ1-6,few,TGTGCCAGCAGCTTTCCGACAGGGCGTGATTCACCCCTCCACTTT,CASSFPTGRDSPLHF
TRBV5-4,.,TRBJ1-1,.,TGTGCCAGCAGCTGGGGTAGGAGTGAAGCTTTCTTT,CASSWGRSEAFF
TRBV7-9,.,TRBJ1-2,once,TGTGCCAGCACCCTGGCCACGGCGGATGGCTACACCTTC,CASTLATADGYTF
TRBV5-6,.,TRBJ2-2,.,TGTGCCAGCAGCTTCACAACACAGGGGAACACCGGGGAGCTGTTTTTT,CASSFTTQGNTGELFF
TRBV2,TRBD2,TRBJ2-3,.,TGTGCCAGCAGTGAAGCGGAAGGACTAGCGGGACTCACAGATACGCAGTATTTT,CASSEAEGLAGLTDTQYF